This T cell receptor (beta chain) derives from a study of cytomegalovirus exposure and HLA in healthy donors. The germline CDR1 and CDR2 sequences are MDHEN and SYDVKM. With 5 bases clipped from V and 6 bases from J, the junction kept 11 bases outside the gene matches. The CDR3 runs 16 residues. Use of 60 Vbeta and 13 Jbeta primers characterized the PCR. Profiling relied on immunoSEQ multiplex PCR, and the TCRdb table lists in-frame clones only, not all of them. The sample lists 110,000 to 150,000 clones; about 76% were seen once. Study results and caveats: Reports state that TCR beta sequences accurately predicted most subjects' HLA-A and HLA-B alleles. Immune exposure data for these donors was limited to CMV serostatus.

Regarding this clone: Its antigen remains unidentified.

The rearrangement joins TRBV28 to TRBJ2-1; TRBD2 matches at 9 bases. The sequenced material came from PBMCs. This TCR was recovered from a male donor in good health and CMV-seronegative. The CDR3 DNA follows: TGTGCCAGCAGTGTGCAGACTAGCGGAGCGTCCAATGAGCAGTTCTTC. Translated: CASSVQTSGASNEQFF.